A selection of T cell receptor beta chains follows, all from one sample in a study of early T cells in non-severe SARS-CoV-2 infection. TCRdb re-analysed the 5' RACE reads in MiXCR, keeping a single row per CDR3 protein. Altogether more than 20,000 distinct CDR3 sequences are present, 4% to 5% being singletons, with the ten largest covering approximately 4.7%. Material: whole blood. The origin of the receptors is an adult who was a healthcare worker with PCR-confirmed SARS-CoV-2 infection or an uninfected control (not recorded which). Both conserved end residues are part of each CDR3. D genes are given only for firm matches. A row's size may be missing; if present it is once, few, many or a size class.

TRBV11-1	TRBJ2-6	NA	many	CASSLGLSSGANVLTF	TGTGCCAGCAGCTTGGGCCTCAGCTCTGGGGCCAACGTCCTGACTTTC
TRBV24-1	TRBJ1-2	TRBD1	many	CATSDSTGQGADGYTF	TGTGCCACCAGTGACTCGACGGGACAGGGGGCGGATGGCTACACCTTC
TRBV7-9	TRBJ2-7	NA	many	CASSASKGDYDSYEQYF	TGTGCCAGCAGCGCCTCGAAGGGGGACTACGACTCCTACGAGCAGTACTTC
TRBV28	TRBJ1-1	NA	many	CASSFPGSPTEAFF	TGTGCCAGCAGTTTCCCAGGGTCCCCCACTGAAGCTTTCTTT
TRBV7-3	TRBJ2-5	NA	few	CASSLGEEAKGETQYF	TGTGCCAGCAGCTTAGGTGAAGAGGCCAAGGGAGAGACCCAGTACTTC
TRBV7-2	TRBJ2-3	NA	many	CASSPGRDTQYF	TGTGCCAGCAGCCCTGGACGAGATACGCAGTATTTT
TRBV5-6	TRBJ2-3	NA	many	CASSPLGGRGTDTQYF	TGTGCCAGCAGCCCACTTGGGGGGCGAGGCACAGATACGCAGTATTTT
TRBV4-2	TRBJ1-1	TRBD1	few	CASSPRQGTEAFF	TGTGCCAGCAGCCCTCGACAGGGGACTGAAGCTTTCTTT
TRBV18	TRBJ2-3	NA	few	CASSASSTDTQYF	TGTGCCAGCTCGGCCTCTAGCACAGATACGCAGTATTTT
TRBV28	TRBJ1-3	TRBD1	NA	CASSQPGQIAGNTIYF	TGTGCCAGCAGCCAGCCGGGACAGATAGCCGGAAACACCATATATTTT
TRBV5-1	TRBJ2-1	TRBD1	many	CASSSGTGRSNEQFF	TGCGCCAGCAGCTCCGGGACAGGGAGGAGTAATGAGCAGTTCTTC
TRBV2	TRBJ1-1	NA	many	CASRVDLNTEAFF	TGTGCCAGCAGAGTGGACCTGAACACTGAAGCTTTCTTT
TRBV6-6	TRBJ1-5	TRBD1	many	CASGVQGRGNQPQHF	TGTGCCAGCGGTGTACAGGGGAGAGGCAATCAGCCCCAGCATTTT
TRBV28	TRBJ2-1	NA	many	CASQKQVPGENEQFF	TGTGCCAGCCAAAAGCAAGTGCCGGGTGAAAATGAGCAGTTCTTC
TRBV7-2	TRBJ2-7	NA	NA	CASSSRLFSKYEQYF	TGTGCCAGCAGCTCGAGACTCTTCAGCAAATACGAGCAGTACTTC
TRBV28	TRBJ2-2	NA	many	CASTPGRNTGELFF	TGTGCCAGCACCCCGGGCAGGAACACCGGGGAGCTGTTTTTT